This T cell receptor beta chain was recorded in a study of T cell responses to AZD1222 COVID-19 vaccine. The protocol was immunoSEQ multiplex PCR, while the TCRdb copy is restricted to in-frame clones and leaves out a portion. The table lists tens of thousands of clones, 86% of them singletons. Germline CDR1 is MGHRA and CDR2 is YSYEKL. This CDR3 is built from 16 residues. With 1 base clipped from V and 2 bases from J, the junction kept 2 bases outside the gene matches. This sequence was found in an adult in good health. J is TRBJ2-1 and V is TRBV4-1, with 10 nucleotides matching TRBD2. The sample in question was peripheral blood, obtained on day 0 of AZD1222 vaccination. The CDR3 region is CASSQGLAGAYNEQFF. Here the CDR3 DNA reads TGCGCCAGCAGCCAAGGGCTAGCGGGAGCCTACAATGAGCAGTTCTTC.